The 25 T cell receptor beta chains given below trace back to one sample, sequenced in a study of blood T cell repertoires in COVID-19. Repertoires were generated with immunoSEQ multiplex PCR, while TCRdb's copy carries only in-frame clones and drops some. Seen here are 490,000 or so clones, approximately 88% observed once, and the top ten hold 1.8%. Sequencing was carried out using PBMCs or T cells enriched from blood (not recorded which). Receptor source: a woman aged 40 to 50 who had recovered from COVID-19.

V is TRBV29-1 and J is TRBJ2-3; possibly TRBD1 for D (6 bases). The CDR3 sequence is 15 residues long. V lost 4 bases, J lost 0 bases, and 14 bases lay in between. Germline V lookup: CDR1 SQVTM, CDR2 ANQGSEA. The CDR3 DNA reads TGCAGCGTTGCCCGGACAGTTAGCAGCACAGATACGCAGTATTTT. The encoded protein is CSVARTVSSTDTQYF.

The J gene is TRBJ1-3, the V gene TRBV11-3; D unresolved. This CDR3 contains 13 residues. V lost 1 base and J 3 bases, leaving 4 bases between the germline ends. Germline assignment: CDR1 SGHNT and CDR2 YENEEA. This CDR3 is CASSLGVGNTIYF. CDR3 coding DNA: TGTGCCAGCAGCTTAGGAGTTGGAAACACCATATATTTT.

The chain has TRBV28 and TRBJ1-2; 8 nucleotides match TRBD1. The V gene end was trimmed by 6 bases and the J gene end by 2 bases; junction bases not matched to a gene: 8. In germline, CDR1 is MDHEN, CDR2 SYDVKM. The CDR3 runs to 15 residues. The CDR3 loop is CASRSDREYNYGYTF. The CDR3 DNA follows: TGTGCCAGCAGATCGGACAGGGAATACAACTATGGCTACACCTTC.

The genes are TRBV24-1 and TRBJ2-2; D is possibly TRBD2 (5 bases). Trimming left V 6 bases short and J 0 bases short, with 13 bases between. This CDR3 is built from 16 residues. The V gene's germline CDR1 is KGHDR and CDR2 SFDVKD. The CDR3 reads CATSPSSSTNTGELFF. The CDR3 coding sequence is TGTGCCACCAGTCCATCTAGCTCCACGAACACCGGGGAGCTGTTTTTT.

The chain joins TRBV3-1 (or the pseudogene TRBV3-2) to TRBJ2-7; TRBD2 matches at 8 bases. V dropped 0 bases and J dropped 2; count of bases not matched to a gene: 6. There are 16 residues in the CDR3. Germline assignment: CDR1 LGHDT and CDR2 YNNKEL (reference sequence). The CDR3, as DNA: TGTGCCAGCAGCCAAGATTTAACTAGCGGTCCCTACGAGCAGTACTTC. It is translated as CASSQDLTSGPYEQYF.

The CDR3 nucleotides read TGTGCCAGCAGCTTACGGGTTTCGGAGACCCAGTACTTC. Its translation: CASSLRVSETQYF. The chain carries TRBV5-6 and TRBJ2-5; D is unclear. CDR3 length: 13 amino acids. In germline, CDR1 is SGHDT, CDR2 YYEEEE. Trimming removed 2 bases at V and 5 bases at J, with 10 bases between.

The V call is TRBV6-5, the J call TRBJ1-1; no definite D call. The CDR3 has 12 residues. The germline gives CDR1 MNHEY, CDR2 SVGAGI. V shed 0 bases and J shed 8 bases, with 7 bases lying between them. The CDR3 bases are TGTGCCAGCAGTTACTCGTGGCAGGAAGCTTTCTTT. Translating gives CASSYSWQEAFF.

The V call is TRBV12-3 or TRBV12-4, the J call TRBJ2-7; 8 positions agree with TRBD1. The CDR3 runs to 12 residues. Losses at the gene ends were 6 bases for V and 6 bases for J; bases not matched to a gene: 4. The CDR3 loop is CASRNTGGEQYF. CDR3 coding DNA: TGTGCCAGCAGGAACACAGGGGGCGAGCAGTACTTC.

V is TRBV11-2 and J is TRBJ1-1; D gene unclear. The V and J ends lost 1 base and 3 bases respectively, with 9 bases between them. CDR3 size: 14 residues. Germline CDR1 and CDR2: SGHAT and FQNNGV. CDR3 protein: CASSLGFQDTEAFF. In nucleotides, the CDR3 is TGTGCCAGCAGCTTAGGGTTTCAGGACACTGAAGCTTTCTTT.

The rearrangement uses TRBV20-1 and TRBJ2-1; D not resolved. CDR1 and CDR2 (germline): DFQATT, SNEGSKA (reference sequence). The CDR3 loop spans 15 amino acids. V lost 3 bases to trimming and J lost 0 bases, with 12 bases between them. Here the CDR3 reads CSASPLSSSYNEQFF. The CDR3 nucleotides are TGCAGTGCTAGTCCCCTATCGAGCTCCTACAATGAGCAGTTCTTC.

The J gene is TRBJ2-1, the V gene TRBV18, with 9 bases that match TRBD1. The CDR3 has 15 residues. J gave up 5 bases and V 5 bases, and 7 bases lay outside the gene matches. Germline CDR1 is KGHSH and CDR2 is LQKENI. In DNA, the CDR3 is TGTGCCAGCTCAATCCGGGACAGGGAGAACAATGAGCAGTTCTTC. Encoded protein: CASSIRDRENNEQFF.

J is TRBJ2-1 and V is TRBV19; D is possibly TRBD2 (5 bases). CDR3 length: 16 amino acids. Germline CDR1 LNHDA, CDR2 SQIVND (reference sequence). Trimming stripped 2 bases from V and 0 bases from J, with 11 bases between. The CDR3 DNA reads as TGTGCCAGTAGTATATCAGCGGAAAGCTCCTACAATGAGCAGTTCTTC. Translating it yields CASSISAESSYNEQFF. Based on the CDR3 plus reference TRBV19 and TRBJ2-1, the full variable domain is DGGITQSPKYLFRKEGQNVTLSCEQNLNHDAMYWYRQDPGQGLRLIYYSQIVNDFQKGDIAEGYSVSREKKESFPLTVTSAQKNPTAFYLCASSISAESSYNEQFFGPGTRLTVL.

The chain employs TRBV15 and TRBJ1-2; 10 bases are shared with TRBD1. V was clipped by 5 bases and J by 3 bases; unmatched bases: 6. CDR1 and CDR2 from the germline V gene are LNHNV and YYDKDF (reference sequence). The CDR3 runs 15 residues. The CDR3 spells CATSPRTGGDYGYTF. CDR3 coding DNA: TGTGCCACCAGCCCCCGGACAGGGGGGGACTATGGCTACACCTTC.

The rearrangement uses TRBV10-2 and TRBJ1-5; tentatively, D is TRBD1 (5 bases). Germline V CDR1 and CDR2: WSHSY, SAAADI. There are 16 residues in the CDR3. V was shortened by 0 bases and J by 3 bases, with 12 bases between the two germline ends. In DNA, the CDR3 is TGCGCCAGCAGTGAGTCGGCCAGGGCCTTCAATCAGCCCCAGCATTTT. This translates into CASSESARAFNQPQHF.

The V and J genes are TRBV16 and TRBJ1-1; D not resolved. The CDR3 has 14 residues. V was cut by 1 base and J by 4 bases, with 10 bases left in between. Germline CDR1 is KGHSY and CDR2 is FQNENV. The DNA for the CDR3 is TGTGCCAGCAGCCAATGGGCATTTAGCACTGAAGCTTTCTTT. Translating gives CASSQWAFSTEAFF. Based on the CDR3 plus reference TRBV16 and TRBJ1-1, the full variable domain is GEEVAQTPKHLVRGEGQKAKLYCAPIKGHSYVFWYQQVLKNEFKFLISFQNENVFDETGMPKERFSAKCLPNSPCSLEIQATKLEDSAVYFCASSQWAFSTEAFFGQGTRLTVV.

CDR3 residues: CASSSGLGATYEQYF. Written as DNA, the CDR3 is TGTGCCAGCAGCTCGGGACTAGGGGCTACCTACGAGCAGTACTTC. The J gene is TRBJ2-7, the V gene TRBV11-2, with TRBD2 identical over 8 bases. Trimming took 4 bases from V and 2 from J; bases not matched to a gene: 7. The CDR3 sequence is 15 residues long. CDR1 is SGHAT, CDR2 FQNNGV, per germline.

CDR3 bases: TGTGCCAGCAGTTATGGACAGTCCTACGAGCAGTACTTC. This gives the protein CASSYGQSYEQYF. This rearrangement joins TRBV27 to TRBJ2-7; tentative D call: TRBD1 (6 bases). Per the germline V gene, CDR1 is MNHEY and CDR2 is SMNVEV (reference sequence). The germline V and J ends were trimmed by 4 bases and 1 base, with 8 bases remaining between them. This CDR3 has 13 residues.

The genes are TRBV2 and TRBJ1-1; possibly TRBD1 for D (6 bases). CDR1 is SNHLY and CDR2 is FYNNEI in the germline V gene. V was trimmed by 8 bases and J by 0 bases, leaving 22 bases between them. The CDR3 length is 17 residues. This CDR3 is CASDQNLGARMNTEAFF. Written as DNA, the CDR3 is TGTGCCAGCGATCAAAATCTGGGGGCAAGAATGAACACTGAAGCTTTCTTT.

The chain combines TRBV7-8 with TRBJ2-1, with D possibly TRBD1 on 5 matching bases. The CDR3 covers 16 residues. CDR1 SGHVS and CDR2 FQNEAQ come from the germline V gene. The V end lost 0 bases, the J end lost 4 bases, and 13 bases lay between the germline ends. The CDR3 DNA reads TGTGCCAGCAGCTTAGCGCAGGGCGGTGAGTACAATGAGCAGTTCTTC. Its translation is CASSLAQGGEYNEQFF.

This rearrangement joins TRBV10-3 to TRBJ1-4; 10 nucleotides agree with TRBD1. Germline CDR1 is ENHRY and CDR2 is SYGVKD. CDR3 size: 14 residues. Losses at the gene ends were 5 bases for V and 6 bases for J; bases not matched to a gene: 3. The CDR3 sequence is CAISPGTGDEKLFF. CDR3 DNA: TGTGCCATCAGTCCCGGGACAGGGGATGAAAAACTGTTTTTT.

This clone has just one count. This chain joins TRBV21-1 and TRBJ2-5; whether TRBD1, the table's D call, matches the DNA was not checked. TRBV21-1 is annotated as a pseudogene. This CDR3 comprises 19 residues. The CDR3 DNA reads as TGTGCCAGCAGCAAAGCGCAAGAGGAGCTGACAGGTCCCAAGGAGACCCAGTACTTC. Protein product: CASSKAQEELTGPKETQYF.

The genes are TRBV6-5 and TRBJ2-7, with a tentative D call TRBD2 (5 bases). Trimming cost V 7 bases and J 3 bases, with 10 bases left between them. This CDR3 has 12 residues. Germline V gene data show CDR1 as MNHEY and CDR2 as SVGAGI. CDR3: CASKTTLYEQYF. CDR3 bases: TGTGCCAGCAAGACTACTCTCTACGAGCAGTACTTC.

CDR3 loop: CASSNGGVRYEQYF. CDR3 in DNA: TGTGCCAGCAGCAACGGCGGGGTTAGGTACGAGCAGTACTTC. The chain couples TRBV11-2 to TRBJ2-7; D is possibly TRBD2 (6 bases). V was trimmed by 5 bases and J by 4 bases, leaving 15 bases between them. This CDR3 region has 14 residues. The germline V gene has CDR1 SGHAT and CDR2 FQNNGV.

The rearrangement uses TRBV6-5 and TRBJ1-5; the D gene is possibly TRBD1 (5 bases). Trimming removed 7 bases at V and 5 bases at J, with 15 bases between. The CDR3 length is 14 residues. Germline loops: CDR1 MNHEY, CDR2 SVGAGI. The chain's CDR3 is CASTSGGYDQPQHF. As DNA, the CDR3 is TGTGCCAGCACCTCGGGGGGTTACGATCAGCCCCAGCATTTT.

This clone showed up just once. For the CDR3, the DNA is TGTGCCAGCAGTTTCTCGACTAGCGGGGCCCAAGAGACCCAGTACTTC. Amino acids: CASSFSTSGAQETQYF. This chain joins TRBV27 and TRBJ2-5; 11 bases map to TRBD2. This CDR3 is built from 16 residues. CDR1 MNHEY and CDR2 SMNVEV come from the germline V gene (reference sequence). J was trimmed by 1 base and V by 3 bases; bases with no gene match: 4.